A single T cell receptor beta chain is shown here with its context. This sample stems from a study of blood T cell repertoires in COVID-19. Study at large: The United States, Italy and Spain supplied acute and convalescent COVID-19 samples.

Exposed enrollees encountered a COVID-19 case at some point within 2 weeks before study entry. The CDR3 runs to 18 residues. With 3 bases clipped from V and 4 bases from J, the junction kept 14 bases outside the gene matches. Germline assignment: CDR1 SEHNR and CDR2 FQNEAQ (reference sequence). Data came from immunoSEQ multiplex PCR; TCRdb stores just in-frame clones and leaves some out. The data show about 260,000 clones, with approximately 89% seen just once and approximately 3% held by the top ten. The sequencing sample was made of PBMCs or T cells enriched from blood (not recorded which). The chain joins TRBV7-9 to TRBJ2-1, with 8 bases that match TRBD2. This receptor was identified in a man between 35 and 55 years old who had been exposed to COVID-19. CDR3 in amino acids: CASSFASKLAEVYNEQFF. CDR3 sequence (DNA): TGTGCCAGCAGCTTCGCCTCAAAACTAGCGGAAGTTTACAATGAGCAGTTCTTC.